These T cell receptor beta chains were read from a single sample in a study of CXCR3-negative and CXCR3-positive naive CD8 T cells. TCRdb reprocessed the 5' RACE reads, with one entry per CDR3 protein and no DNA. This repertoire includes 40,000 to 45,000 distinct CDR3 sequences. The material sequenced was naive CXCR3- CD8+ T cells from blood. These receptors came from a human donor in good health. Some clones in this sample may be carry-over from other donors' samples. Both conserved end residues are part of each CDR3. Fields, in order: J gene, V gene, CDR3 protein.

TRBJ2-5 | TRBV7-9 | CASRSTEGTGDQETQYF
TRBJ2-1 | TRBV7-9 | CASSSLRTSGRDYNEQFF
TRBJ2-7 | TRBV28 | CASSPGAEDEQYF
TRBJ1-4 | TRBV20-1 | CSAREDGGEKLFF
TRBJ1-3 | TRBV12-3/TRBV12-4 | CASSFDERGSGNTIYF
TRBJ2-1 | TRBV4-3 | CASSQDIGLAGYNEQFF
TRBJ2-7 | TRBV5-1 | CASSLDYSYEQYF
TRBJ2-1 | TRBV7-9 | CASFGSYNEQFF
TRBJ2-4 | TRBV14 | CASSQAKGLAKNIQYF
TRBJ1-5 | TRBV28 | CASSVWTDPGQPQHF
TRBJ2-3 | TRBV14 | CASSQGIRGLSDTQYF
TRBJ2-1 | TRBV6-2/TRBV6-3 | CASSYRGEWDEQFF
TRBJ2-3 | TRBV28 | CASSFPGGSTDTQYF
TRBJ2-7 | TRBV10-3 | CAISEEGALTYEQYF
TRBJ1-1 | TRBV29-1 | CSVEDRAGTEAFF
TRBJ2-7 | TRBV11-1 | CASTGQDYEQYF
TRBJ2-2 | TRBV2 | CASLGQATGELFF
TRBJ2-7 | TRBV15 | CATSMGKPYEQYF
TRBJ2-1 | TRBV25-1 | CASSRGGGSLSYNEQFF
TRBJ2-2 | TRBV24-1 | CATSDSRTGRLTGELFF